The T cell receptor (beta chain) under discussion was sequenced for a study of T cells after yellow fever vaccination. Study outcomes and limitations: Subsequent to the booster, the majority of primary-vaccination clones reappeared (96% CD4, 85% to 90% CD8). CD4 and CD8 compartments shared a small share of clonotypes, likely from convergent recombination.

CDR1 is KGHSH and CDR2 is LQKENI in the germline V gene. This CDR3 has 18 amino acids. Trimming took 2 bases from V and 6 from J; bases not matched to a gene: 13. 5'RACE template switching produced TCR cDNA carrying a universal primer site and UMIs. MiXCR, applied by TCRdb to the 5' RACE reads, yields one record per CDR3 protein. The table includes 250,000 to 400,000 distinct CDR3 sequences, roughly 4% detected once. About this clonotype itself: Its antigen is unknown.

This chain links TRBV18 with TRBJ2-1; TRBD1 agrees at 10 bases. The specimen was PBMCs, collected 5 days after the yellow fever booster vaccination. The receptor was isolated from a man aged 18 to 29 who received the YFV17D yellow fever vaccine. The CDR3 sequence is CASSPGDRGPLGSNEQFF. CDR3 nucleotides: TGTGCCAGCTCACCAGGTGACAGGGGGCCCCTTGGGAGCAATGAGCAGTTCTTC.